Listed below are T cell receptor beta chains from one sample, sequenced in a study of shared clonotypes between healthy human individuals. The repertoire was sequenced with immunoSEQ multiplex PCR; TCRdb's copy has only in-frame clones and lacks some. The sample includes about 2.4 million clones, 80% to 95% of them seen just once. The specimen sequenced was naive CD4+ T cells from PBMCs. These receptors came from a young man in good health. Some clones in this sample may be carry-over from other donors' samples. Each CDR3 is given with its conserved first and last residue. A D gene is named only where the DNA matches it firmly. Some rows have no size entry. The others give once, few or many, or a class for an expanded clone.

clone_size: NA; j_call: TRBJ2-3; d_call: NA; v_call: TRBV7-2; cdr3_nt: TGTGCCACCCGCTCAGGAGGCACAGATACGCAGTATTTT; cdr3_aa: CATRSGGTDTQYF
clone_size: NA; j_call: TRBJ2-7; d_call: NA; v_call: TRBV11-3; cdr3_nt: TGTGCCAGCAGCTTAGGGCACTCCGCCTACGAGCAGTACTTC; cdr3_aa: CASSLGHSAYEQYF
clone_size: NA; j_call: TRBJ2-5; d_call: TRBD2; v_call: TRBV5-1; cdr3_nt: TGCGCCAGCAGCTTATTCTCCGGGACTAGCGGGAGGGAGACCCAGTACTTC; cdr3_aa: CASSLFSGTSGRETQYF
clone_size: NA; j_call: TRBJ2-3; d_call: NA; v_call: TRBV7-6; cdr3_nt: TGTGCCAGCAGCCAAGCGGGCAGCACAGATACGCAGTATTTT; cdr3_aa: CASSQAGSTDTQYF
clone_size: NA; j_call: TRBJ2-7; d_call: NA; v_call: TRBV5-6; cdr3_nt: TGTGCCAGCAGCCAGTGGAGGGGCGCCGTCTACGAGCAGTACTTC; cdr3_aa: CASSQWRGAVYEQYF
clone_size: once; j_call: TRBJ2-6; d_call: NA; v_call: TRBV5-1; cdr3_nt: TGCGCCAGCAGGCCTACAGGGATCTCCGGGGCCAACGTCCTGACTTTC; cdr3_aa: CASRPTGISGANVLTF
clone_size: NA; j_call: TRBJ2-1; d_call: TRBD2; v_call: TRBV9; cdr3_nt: TGTGCCAGCAGCGCCGGGACTAGCGGGTTATGGCAGTTCTTC; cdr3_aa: CASSAGTSGLWQFF
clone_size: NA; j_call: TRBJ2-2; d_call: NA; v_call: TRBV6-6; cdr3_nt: TGTGCCAGCACGGGGCGTACGATGGACACCGGGGAGCTGTTTTTT; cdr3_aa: CASTGRTMDTGELFF
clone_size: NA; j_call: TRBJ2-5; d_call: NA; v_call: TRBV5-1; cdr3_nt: TGCGCCAGCAGCTTGGGTCAGGGTCAGACCCAGTACTTC; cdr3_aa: CASSLGQGQTQYF
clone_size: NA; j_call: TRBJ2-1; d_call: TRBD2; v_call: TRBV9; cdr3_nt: TGTGCCAGCAGCGTAGCGACTAGCGGGGTACCCTACAATGAGCAGTTCTTC; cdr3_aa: CASSVATSGVPYNEQFF
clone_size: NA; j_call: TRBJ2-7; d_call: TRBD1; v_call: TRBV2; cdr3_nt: TGTGCCAGCGTACAGGGGAGTACCTACGAGCAGTACTTC; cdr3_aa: CASVQGSTYEQYF
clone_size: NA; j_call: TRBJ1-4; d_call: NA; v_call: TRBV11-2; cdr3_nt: TGTGCCAGCAGCCTAGGCCCCAGCGACCCAGACGAAAAACTGTTTTTT; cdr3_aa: CASSLGPSDPDEKLFF
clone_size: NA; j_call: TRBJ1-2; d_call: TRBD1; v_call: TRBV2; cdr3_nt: TGTGCCAGCAGGGGGACAGCGAACTATGGCTACACCTTC; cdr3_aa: CASRGTANYGYTF
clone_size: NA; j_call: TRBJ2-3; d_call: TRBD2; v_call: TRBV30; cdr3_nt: TGTGCCTGGAGTGTCAACGGACTAGCGGGAGCCACAGATACGCAGTATTTT; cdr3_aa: CAWSVNGLAGATDTQYF
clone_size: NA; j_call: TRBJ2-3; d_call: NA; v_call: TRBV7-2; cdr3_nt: TGTGCCAGCAGCCCCGTCACTGGGGATACGCAGTATTTT; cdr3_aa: CASSPVTGDTQYF
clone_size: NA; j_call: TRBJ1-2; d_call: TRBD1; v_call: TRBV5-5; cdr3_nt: TGTGCCAGCAGCCAGGACAGGGGGAACTATGGCTACACCTTC; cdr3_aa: CASSQDRGNYGYTF
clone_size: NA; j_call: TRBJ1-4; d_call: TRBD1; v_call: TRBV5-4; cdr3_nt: TGTGCCAGCAGCTCGGACAGGGTTCGTGAAAAACTGTTTTTT; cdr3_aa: CASSSDRVREKLFF
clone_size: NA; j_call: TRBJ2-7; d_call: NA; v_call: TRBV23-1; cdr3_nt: TGCGCCAGCAGTGATGACTACGAGCAGTACTTC; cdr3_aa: CASSDDYEQYF
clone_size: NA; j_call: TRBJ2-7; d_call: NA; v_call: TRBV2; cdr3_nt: TGTGCCAGCAGTGTGGCCAGGGAGGCCGAGCAGTACTTC; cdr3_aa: CASSVAREAEQYF
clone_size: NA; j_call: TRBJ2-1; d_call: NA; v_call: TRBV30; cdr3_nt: TGTGCCTGGAGCGCGGACTCCTACAATGAGCAGTTCTTC; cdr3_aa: CAWSADSYNEQFF
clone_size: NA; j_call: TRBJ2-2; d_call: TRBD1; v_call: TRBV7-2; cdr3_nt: TGTGCCAGCAGCCCCACGGACAGGGCTGGGGGGGAGCTGTTTTTT; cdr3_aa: CASSPTDRAGGELFF
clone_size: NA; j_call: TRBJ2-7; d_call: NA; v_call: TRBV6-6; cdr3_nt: TGTGCCAGCAGTGCTGGACTGAGAGACTACGAGCAGTACTTC; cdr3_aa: CASSAGLRDYEQYF
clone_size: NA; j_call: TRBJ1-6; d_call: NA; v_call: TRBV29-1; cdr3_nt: TGCAGCGTTAAGCGGGACACGAATTCACCCCTCCACTTT; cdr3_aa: CSVKRDTNSPLHF
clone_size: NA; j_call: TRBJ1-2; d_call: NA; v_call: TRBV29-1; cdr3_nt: TGCAGTGCTATAACCGGGAACTCTAACTATGGCTACACCTTC; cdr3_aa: CSAITGNSNYGYTF
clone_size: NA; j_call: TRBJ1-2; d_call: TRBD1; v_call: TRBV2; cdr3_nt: TGTGCCAGATCGACAGGGGGAAGCTATGGCTACACCTTC; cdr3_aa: CARSTGGSYGYTF
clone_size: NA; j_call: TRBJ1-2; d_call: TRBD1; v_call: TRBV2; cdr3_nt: TGTGCCAGCAGTGAAGCTGGGACAGGGGGCGTTGGCTACACCTTC; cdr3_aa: CASSEAGTGGVGYTF
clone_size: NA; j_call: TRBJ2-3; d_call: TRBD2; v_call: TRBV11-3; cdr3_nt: TGTGCCAGCAGCTTAGGACGACTAGCTAACACAGATACGCAGTATTTT; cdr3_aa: CASSLGRLANTDTQYF
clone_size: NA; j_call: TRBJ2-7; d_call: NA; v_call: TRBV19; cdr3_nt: TGTGCCAGTAGTACCCAAAAAGGGAAGGCGGTCCACGAGCAGTACTTC; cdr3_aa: CASSTQKGKAVHEQYF
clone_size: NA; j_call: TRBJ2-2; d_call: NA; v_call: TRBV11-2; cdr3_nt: TGTGCCAGCAGCTGGGGACTCTCGGCCGGGGAGCTGTTTTTT; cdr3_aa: CASSWGLSAGELFF
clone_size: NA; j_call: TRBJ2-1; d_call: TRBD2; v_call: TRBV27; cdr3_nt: TGTGCCAGCAGTACTCGGACTAGCGGGAGCGCCTACAATGAGCAGTTCTTC; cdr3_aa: CASSTRTSGSAYNEQFF
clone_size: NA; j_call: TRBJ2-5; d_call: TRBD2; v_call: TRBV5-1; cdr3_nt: TGCGCCAGCAGCAGACTAGCGGGGAGACAAGAGACCCAGTACTTC; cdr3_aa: CASSRLAGRQETQYF
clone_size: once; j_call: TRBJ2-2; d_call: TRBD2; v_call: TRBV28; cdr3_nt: TGTGCCAGCAGTTCACCCCCGGGAGGAAGTTCGAACACCGGGGAGCTGTTTTTT; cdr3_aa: CASSSPPGGSSNTGELFF
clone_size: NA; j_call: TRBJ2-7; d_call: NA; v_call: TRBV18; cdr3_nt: TGTGCCAGCTCACCAATCGGGGGCGCGTTCGAGGAGCAGTACTTC; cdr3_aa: CASSPIGGAFEEQYF
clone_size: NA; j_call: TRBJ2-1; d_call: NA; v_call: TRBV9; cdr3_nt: TGTGCCAGCAGCCCTCAACAGAATGAGCAGTTCTTC; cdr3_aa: CASSPQQNEQFF
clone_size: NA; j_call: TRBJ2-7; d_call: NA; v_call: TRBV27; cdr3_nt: TGTGCCAGCAGTTTATTTGGGACCGAGCAGTACTTC; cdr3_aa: CASSLFGTEQYF
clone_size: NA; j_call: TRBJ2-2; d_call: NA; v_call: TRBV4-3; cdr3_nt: TGCGCCAGCAGCAAGCTTCCTGGCGGACTAAACACCGGGGAGCTGTTTTTT; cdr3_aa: CASSKLPGGLNTGELFF
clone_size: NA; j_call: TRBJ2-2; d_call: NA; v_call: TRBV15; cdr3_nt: TGTGCCACCAGCAGCCCCAGGACCAGGACCGGGGAGCTGTTTTTT; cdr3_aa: CATSSPRTRTGELFF
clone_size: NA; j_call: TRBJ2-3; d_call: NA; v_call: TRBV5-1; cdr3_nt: TGCGCCAGCAGTTGGGACAGCACAGATACGCAGTATTTT; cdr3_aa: CASSWDSTDTQYF
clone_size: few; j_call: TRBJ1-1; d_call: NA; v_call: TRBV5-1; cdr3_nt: TGCGCCAGCAGCTTGACCGCGCTGAACACTGAAGCTTTCTTT; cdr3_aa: CASSLTALNTEAFF
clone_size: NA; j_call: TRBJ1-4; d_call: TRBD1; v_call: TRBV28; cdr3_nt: TGTGCCAGCAGTGGACAGGGGGCGGGTAATGAAAAACTGTTTTTT; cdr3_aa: CASSGQGAGNEKLFF
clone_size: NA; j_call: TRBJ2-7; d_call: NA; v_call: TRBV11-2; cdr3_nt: TGTGCCAGCAGCTTAGTACTAGTCCGAAAAAGCTCCTACGAGCAGTACTTC; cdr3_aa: CASSLVLVRKSSYEQYF
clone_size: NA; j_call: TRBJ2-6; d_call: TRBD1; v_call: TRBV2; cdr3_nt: TGTGCCAGCAGCTGGGACAGGGTGAGCTCTGGGGCCAACGTCCTGACTTTC; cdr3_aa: CASSWDRVSSGANVLTF
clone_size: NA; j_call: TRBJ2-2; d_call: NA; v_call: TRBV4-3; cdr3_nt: TGCGCCAGCAGCCAAGAGACAGCGAACACCGGGGAGCTGTTTTTT; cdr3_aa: CASSQETANTGELFF
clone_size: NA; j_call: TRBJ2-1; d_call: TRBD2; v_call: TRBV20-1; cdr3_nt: TGCAGTGCTAGGACTAGCGGGGAGCAGTTCTTC; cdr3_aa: CSARTSGEQFF
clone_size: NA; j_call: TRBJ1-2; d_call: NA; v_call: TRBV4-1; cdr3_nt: TGCGCCAGCAGCCAAGACGCAACAGCAAACTATGGCTACACCTTC; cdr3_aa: CASSQDATANYGYTF
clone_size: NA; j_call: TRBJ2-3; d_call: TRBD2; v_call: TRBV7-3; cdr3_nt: TGTGCCAGCAGCGCGGTCGGGAGGACAACAGATACGCAGTATTTT; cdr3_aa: CASSAVGRTTDTQYF
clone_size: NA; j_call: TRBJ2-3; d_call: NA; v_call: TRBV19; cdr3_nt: TGTGCCAGTAGTATAGGTGGTGACAGCACAGATACGCAGTATTTT; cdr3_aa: CASSIGGDSTDTQYF
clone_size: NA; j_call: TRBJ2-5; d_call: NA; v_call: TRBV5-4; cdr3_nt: TGTGCCAGCAGCTTGGGCGGTACAGTTACCGAGACCCAGTACTTC; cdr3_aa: CASSLGGTVTETQYF
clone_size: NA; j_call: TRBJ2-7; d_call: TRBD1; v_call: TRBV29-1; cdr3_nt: TGCAGCGTTCAACAGGGGATGGACTACGAGCAGTACTTC; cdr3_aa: CSVQQGMDYEQYF
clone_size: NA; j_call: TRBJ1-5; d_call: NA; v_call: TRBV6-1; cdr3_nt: TGTGCCAGCAGTGATCCTGACAGAGTTCAGCCCCAGCATTTT; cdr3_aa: CASSDPDRVQPQHF
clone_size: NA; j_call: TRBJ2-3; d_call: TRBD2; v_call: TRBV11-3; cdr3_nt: TGTGCCAGCAGCACCCGACAGGGACTAGCGGGAGCCGATCCAGATACGCAGTATTTT; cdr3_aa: CASSTRQGLAGADPDTQYF
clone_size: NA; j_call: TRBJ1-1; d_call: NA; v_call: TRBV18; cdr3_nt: TGTGCCAGCTCACCACCGAGGGGCGATGAGAACACTGAAGCTTTCTTT; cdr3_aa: CASSPPRGDENTEAFF